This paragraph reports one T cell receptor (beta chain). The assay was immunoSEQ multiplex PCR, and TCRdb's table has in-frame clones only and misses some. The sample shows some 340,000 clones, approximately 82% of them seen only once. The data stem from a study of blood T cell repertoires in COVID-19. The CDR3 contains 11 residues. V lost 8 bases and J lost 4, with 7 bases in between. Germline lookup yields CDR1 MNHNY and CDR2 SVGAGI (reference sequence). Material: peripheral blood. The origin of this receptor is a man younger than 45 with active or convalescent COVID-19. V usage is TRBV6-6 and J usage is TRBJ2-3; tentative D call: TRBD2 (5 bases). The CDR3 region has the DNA TGTGCCAGCTCGCGGGCAGATACGCAGTATTTT. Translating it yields CASSRADTQYF.